This entry concerns a single TCR beta chain. Antigen: not known. TCRdb keeps only in-frame clones here, not all; method: immunoSEQ multiplex PCR. Of about 280,000 clones listed, approximately 87% are singletons. The source of the sample is a study of cytomegalovirus exposure and HLA in healthy donors. Study context: In a later analysis, the roughly 120 validation repertoires were reported to have used the same platform as the 600 to 800 first-cohort repertoires.

Findings of the study overall: The study put 150 or so TCR beta chains on its list as cytomegalovirus-associated.

The donors were in the approximately 120-subject validation cohort; that cohort was separate from the approximately 730-subject first cohort. Sequenced material: PBMCs. This receptor was obtained from a woman aged 18 to 35 in good health and CMV-seronegative.

For the CDR3, the DNA is TGTGCCAGCAGAGGGGACAGGGCATTGGGGGAGCAGTACTTC. Its protein is CASRGDRALGEQYF. This chain joins TRBV6-5 and TRBJ2-7; 9 bases match TRBD1. V shed 6 bases and J 7 bases; nucleotides not matched to a gene: 10. The CDR3 sequence is 14 residues long. Germline V gene sequence: CDR1 MNHEY, CDR2 SVGAGI.